This TCR beta chain was identified in a study of OX40 agonist ivuxolimab in advanced cancers. The repertoire was sequenced with immunoSEQ multiplex PCR; TCRdb's copy has only in-frame clones and lacks some. The sample has about 12,000 clones, approximately 83% seen once. Germline CDR1 and CDR2: MNHEY and SVGAGI. Trimming shortened V by 1 base and J by 3 bases, and 10 bases separated the two germline ends. This CDR3 region has 15 residues. The V and J genes are TRBV6-5 and TRBJ2-1, with D possibly TRBD2 on 5 matching bases. This TCR came from an adult with an advanced solid tumor such as melanoma, head and neck, liver or kidney cancer. Sequencing was performed on CD4+ or CD8+ T cells sorted from blood, taken in a trial of the OX40 agonist ivuxolimab. This CDR3 is CASSYYRGHYNEQFF. CDR3 sequence (DNA): TGTGCCAGCAGTTACTACCGAGGGCACTACAATGAGCAGTTCTTC.